The 15 T cell receptor beta chains presented below share a single source sample, sequenced in a study of identical twins. MiXCR, run by TCRdb on the 5' RACE reads, gives a single entry per CDR3 protein. The sample gives roughly 540,000 distinct CDR3 sequences, 22% of which show up once; 0.91% is in the top ten. This sample was also put to use in a study of T cells expressing NK-cell markers.

Sequenced input: CD4+ T cells sorted from blood. Receptor source: a woman aged 18-29 years in good health.

Only a few counts were recorded for this clonotype. The V gene is TRBV20-1, the J gene TRBJ1-2; 8 positions match TRBD1. This CDR3 comprises 14 residues. V lost 3 bases to trimming and J lost 8 bases; unmatched junction nucleotides: 11. Per the germline V gene, CDR1 is DFQATT and CDR2 is SNEGSKA (reference sequence). The CDR3 spells CSASRGQVRAGYTF. CDR3 in DNA: TGCAGTGCTAGTAGGGGACAGGTACGCGCCGGCTACACCTTC.

A few counts support this clonotype. The rearrangement joins TRBV12-3 or TRBV12-4 to TRBJ2-1; TRBD2 is a possible D gene (7 bases). This CDR3 is 15 amino acids long. Trimming pared 7 bases from V and 4 bases from J, leaving 17 bases between. CDR3 in DNA: TGTGCCAGCACCCCACGGAGCGGGACATACAATGAGCAGTTCTTC. Translated, it gives CASTPRSGTYNEQFF.

This clonotype was detected only a few times. The chain has TRBV5-6 and TRBJ2-5; 9 positions match TRBD2. Germline V CDR1 and CDR2: SGHDT, YYEEEE. The CDR3 length is 13 residues. The junction had 3 bases not matched to a gene; V was cut back by 4 bases and J by 5 bases. The CDR3 region is CASSRTSAETQYF. The DNA of the CDR3 is TGTGCCAGCAGCCGGACTAGCGCCGAGACCCAGTACTTC.

The CDR3 sequence is CASSIVGRGLTSETQYF. CDR3 DNA: TGTGCCAGTAGTATAGTGGGCAGGGGCCTCACCAGCGAGACCCAGTACTTC. The chain uses TRBV19 and TRBJ2-5; possible D gene TRBD1, 6 bases. The V end lost 1 base, the J end lost 5 bases, and 20 bases lay between the germline ends. The CDR3 extends over 17 amino acids. The germline V gene encodes CDR1 LNHDA and CDR2 SQIVND (reference sequence).

This chain links TRBV7-3 with TRBJ2-1; 8 bases agree with TRBD2. The CDR3 has 15 amino acids. V shed 2 bases and J 3 bases; nucleotides not matched to a gene: 3. The germline CDR1 and CDR2 sequences are SGHTA and FQGTGA. The CDR3 loop is CASSLYSGDYNEQFF. The CDR3 nucleotides are TGTGCCAGCAGCTTATATAGCGGGGACTACAATGAGCAGTTCTTC.

The table lists this clonotype with a few counts. The chain joins TRBV14 to TRBJ1-2; D remains unclear. This CDR3 is built from 13 residues. V shed 2 bases and J shed 4 bases, with 8 bases lying between them. CDR1 and CDR2 from the germline V gene are SGHDN and FVKESK. This CDR3 is CASSQRRIYGYTF. Here the CDR3 DNA reads TGTGCCAGCAGCCAACGACGGATCTATGGCTACACCTTC.

This clonotype was counted a few times. The chain links TRBV9 to TRBJ2-1; D remains unclear. Germline V gives CDR1 SGDLS, CDR2 YYNGEE. This CDR3 region has 16 residues. The V and J ends lost 0 bases and 2 bases respectively, with 12 bases between them. CDR3 sequence reads: CASSVVTRLAYNEQFF. For the CDR3, the DNA is TGTGCCAGCAGCGTAGTGACCCGGTTGGCCTACAATGAGCAGTTCTTC.

J is TRBJ2-1 and V is TRBV24-1, with 7 positions matching TRBD1. Trimming at V came to 4 bases and at J to 0 bases, leaving 8 bases not matched to a gene. The CDR3 is 17 residues long. Germline V gives CDR1 KGHDR, CDR2 SFDVKD. The CDR3 here is CATSDPKTGSSYNEQFF. CDR3 nucleotide sequence: TGTGCCACCAGTGACCCAAAGACAGGGAGCTCCTACAATGAGCAGTTCTTC.

This chain joins TRBV12-3 or TRBV12-4 and TRBJ2-7, with D hard to call. V lost 3 bases to trimming and J lost 3 bases, with 12 bases between them. The CDR3 length is 14 residues. The DNA of the CDR3 is TGTGCCAGCAGTTTTTCGGGCAGCCGCTACGAGCAGTACTTC. This gives the protein CASSFSGSRYEQYF.

This clonotype was found once. The rearrangement uses TRBV5-1 and TRBJ1-1, with D tentatively TRBD1 (5 bases). Germline V lookup: CDR1 SGHRS, CDR2 YFSETQ. The V end lost 3 bases, the J end lost 1 base, and 10 bases lay between the germline ends. CDR3 size: 14 residues. CDR3 sequence (DNA): TGCGCCAGCAGCTCAGCCGGACAGAACACTGAAGCTTTCTTT. It translates to CASSSAGQNTEAFF.

This clonotype was counted a few times. This chain connects TRBV20-1 to TRBJ1-4, with 8 nucleotides matching TRBD1. V trimming: 0 bases; J trimming: 7 bases; junction bases outside the gene matches: 4. This CDR3 has 14 residues. Germline assignment: CDR1 DFQATT and CDR2 SNEGSKA (reference sequence). The CDR3, as DNA: TGCAGTGCTAGAGATCGGACAGGGTTTGAAAAACTGTTTTTT. Translated: CSARDRTGFEKLFF.

The table lists this clonotype with a few counts. The DNA for the CDR3 is TGCGCCAGCAGCTTTGGGACTGGCACAGATACGCAGTATTTT. It yields the protein CASSFGTGTDTQYF. J is TRBJ2-3 and V is TRBV5-1, with D possibly TRBD2 on 6 matching bases. This CDR3 has 14 residues. The V gene lost 2 bases and the J gene lost 1 base, with 8 bases spanning the gap. Germline CDR1 SGHRS, CDR2 YFSETQ.

The table lists this clonotype with many counts. This rearrangement joins TRBV12-3 or TRBV12-4 to TRBJ2-1; 13 nucleotides match TRBD2. V trimming: 6 bases; J trimming: 6 bases; junction bases outside the gene matches: 11. This CDR3 spans 17 amino acids. CDR3 coding DNA: TGTGCCAGCAGATACCGGGGGGGACTAGCGGGGATCAATGAGCAGTTCTTC. Translated, it gives CASRYRGGLAGINEQFF.

V gene TRBV28 combines with J gene TRBJ2-7, with D tentatively TRBD1 (7 bases). Germline CDR1 and CDR2: MDHEN and SYDVKM. V was shortened by 9 bases and J by 1 base, with 13 bases between the two germline ends. The length of the CDR3 is 13 residues. CDR3 loop: CASGGTVSYEQYF. The CDR3 nucleotides are TGTGCCAGTGGGGGGACAGTTTCCTACGAGCAGTACTTC. The full variable domain, its missing parts supplied by reference TRBV28 and TRBJ2-7, is DVKVTQSSRYLVKRTGEKVFLECVQDMDHENMFWYRQDPGLGLRLIYFSYDVKMKEKGDIPEGYSVSREKKERFSLILESASTNQTSMYLCASGGTVSYEQYFGPGTRLTVT.

This chain joins TRBV12-3 or TRBV12-4 and TRBJ2-1; D unresolved. Trimming cost V 8 bases and J 7 bases, with 9 bases left between them. The CDR3 has 11 residues. The chain's CDR3 is CASAGLNEQFF. The DNA of the CDR3 is TGTGCCAGCGCCGGCTTGAATGAGCAGTTCTTC.